Below, 4 T cell receptor beta chains from the same sample are listed, as sequenced in a study of identical twins. TCRdb reprocessed the 5' RACE reads with MiXCR, giving one entry per CDR3 protein. This sample yields nearly 900,000 distinct CDR3 sequences, of which approximately 13% are seen a single time; roughly 1.5% belongs to the top ten. The sample was also reused in another study, on yellow fever vaccine responses in identical twins.

Specimen: PBMCs. Receptors were obtained from a woman between 18 and 29 years old in good health.

The chain couples TRBV20-1 to TRBJ2-7, with TRBD1 as a possible D gene (6 bases). Germline lookup yields CDR1 DFQATT and CDR2 SNEGSKA (reference sequence). Deletions cut 4 bases from V and 1 base from J, with 11 bases between. The CDR3 extends over 13 amino acids. The CDR3 protein is CSATKDRSYEQYV. The CDR3 coding sequence is TGCAGTGCTACTAAAGACAGGTCCTACGAGCAGTACGTC.

V gene TRBV7-3 combines with J gene TRBJ2-3; 8 bases match TRBD2. The J segment lost 5 bases and the V segment lost 5 bases, leaving 12 bases of the junction unmatched. The CDR3 has 16 amino acids. Germline V gene sequence: CDR1 SGHTA, CDR2 FQGTGA. CDR3 DNA sequence: TGTGCCAGCAGCGAGGACGGGGGGGGGGCCAGAGATACGCAGTATTTT. Encoded protein: CASSEDGGGARDTQYF.

The chain employs TRBV20-1 and TRBJ2-1; 14 nucleotides match TRBD2. Trimming removed 5 bases from V and 8 bases from J; junction bases left unmatched: 8. Germline loops: CDR1 DFQATT, CDR2 SNEGSKA (reference sequence). The CDR3 consists of 15 residues. The CDR3 DNA sequence: TGCAGTGCTCCCGGGACTAGCGGGAGATGGGATGAGCAGTTCTTC. This sequence encodes CSAPGTSGRWDEQFF.

The chain links TRBV5-1 to TRBJ2-7; the D gene could be TRBD1 or TRBD2 (5 bases each). The CDR3 is 15 residues long. With 0 bases removed from V and 2 bases from J, the gap between germline ends came to 12 bases. Germline assignment: CDR1 SGHRS and CDR2 YFSETQ. The CDR3: CASSLAGTAAYEQYF. CDR3 bases: TGCGCCAGCAGCTTGGCCGGGACGGCAGCCTACGAGCAGTACTTC.